This T cell receptor (beta chain) derives from a study of control samples from healthy donors and cancer patients. Generated by immunoSEQ multiplex PCR, the TCRdb table keeps only in-frame clones and is missing some. The table shows about 110,000 clones, with 90% occurring only once. The CDR3 spans 17 residues. V was clipped by 5 bases and J by 4 bases; unmatched bases: 12. From germline, CDR1 is MNHNY and CDR2 SVGAGI (reference sequence). The TCR sequence derives from a human donor in good health. The donor label of this sample is uncertain. Sequencing used blood. This chain links TRBV6-6 with TRBJ2-2; 8 nucleotides match TRBD1. Written as DNA, the CDR3 is TGTGCCAGCAGTCGGGGGACAGGAACCCAAGCCACCGGGGAGCTGTTTTTT. It specifies CASSRGTGTQATGELFF.